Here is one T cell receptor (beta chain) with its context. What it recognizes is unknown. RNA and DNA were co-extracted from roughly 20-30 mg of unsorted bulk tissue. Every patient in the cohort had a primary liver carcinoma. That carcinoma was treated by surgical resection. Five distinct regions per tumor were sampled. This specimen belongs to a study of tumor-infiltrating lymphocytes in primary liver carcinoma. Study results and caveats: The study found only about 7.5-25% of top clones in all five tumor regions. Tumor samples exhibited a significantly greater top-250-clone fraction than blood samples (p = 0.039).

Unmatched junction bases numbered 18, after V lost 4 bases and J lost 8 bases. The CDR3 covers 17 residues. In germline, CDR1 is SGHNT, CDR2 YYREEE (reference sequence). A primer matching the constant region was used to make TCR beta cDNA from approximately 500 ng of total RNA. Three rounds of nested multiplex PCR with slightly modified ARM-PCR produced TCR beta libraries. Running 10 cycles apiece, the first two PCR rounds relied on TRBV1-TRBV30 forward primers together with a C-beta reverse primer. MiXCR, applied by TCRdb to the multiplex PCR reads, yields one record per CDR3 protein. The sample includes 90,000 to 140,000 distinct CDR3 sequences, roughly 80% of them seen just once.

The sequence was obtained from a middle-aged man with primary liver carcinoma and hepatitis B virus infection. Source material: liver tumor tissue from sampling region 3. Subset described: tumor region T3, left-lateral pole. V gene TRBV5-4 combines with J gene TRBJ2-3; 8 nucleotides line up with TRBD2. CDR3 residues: CASSAPVTSVGGVTQYF. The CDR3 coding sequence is TGTGCCAGCAGCGCCCCCGTGACTAGCGTTGGGGGGGTTACGCAGTATTTT.